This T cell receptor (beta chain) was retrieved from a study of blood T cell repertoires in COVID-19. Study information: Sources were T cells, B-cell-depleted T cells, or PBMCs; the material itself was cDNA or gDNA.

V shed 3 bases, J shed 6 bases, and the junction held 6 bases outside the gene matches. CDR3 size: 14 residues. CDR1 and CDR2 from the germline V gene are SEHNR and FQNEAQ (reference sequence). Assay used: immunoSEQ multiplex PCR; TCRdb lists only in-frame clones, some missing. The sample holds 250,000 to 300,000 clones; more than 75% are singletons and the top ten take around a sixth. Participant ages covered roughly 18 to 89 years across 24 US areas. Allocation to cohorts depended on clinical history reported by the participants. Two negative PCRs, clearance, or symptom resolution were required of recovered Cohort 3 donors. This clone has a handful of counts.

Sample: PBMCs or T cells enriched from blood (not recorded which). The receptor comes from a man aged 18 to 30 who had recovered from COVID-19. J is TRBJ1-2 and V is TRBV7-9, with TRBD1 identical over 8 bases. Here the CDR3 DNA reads TGTGCCAGCAGCTTGGACAGGGCCGGCAATGGCTACACCTTC. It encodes CASSLDRAGNGYTF.